This T cell receptor beta chain was profiled in a study of shared clonotypes between healthy human individuals. Profiled with immunoSEQ multiplex PCR; TCRdb holds only in-frame clones, not every one. The data contain approximately 600,000 clones, approximately 95% of them singletons. Naive CD8 cells, CD45RO-negative and positively selected for CCR7, excluded terminally differentiated effector memory CD45RA+ cells. The J segment lost 5 bases and the V segment lost 3 bases, leaving 7 bases of the junction unmatched. Germline V CDR1 and CDR2: SGDLS, YYNGEE. This CDR3 comprises 14 residues. Material for sequencing was naive CD8+ T cells sorted from blood. J is TRBJ2-7 and V is TRBV9, with 8 bases aligning to TRBD1. The TCR comes from a woman in her 30s in good health. CDR3 protein: CASSAQGARDEQYF. CDR3 coding DNA: TGTGCCAGCAGCGCCCAGGGGGCCAGGGACGAGCAGTACTTC. The variable domain in full, completed from reference TRBV9 and TRBJ2-7, reads DSGVTQTPKHLITATGQRVTLRCSPRSGDLSVYWYQQSLDQGLQFLIQYYNGEERAKGNILERFSAQQFPDLHSELNLSSLELGDSALYFCASSAQGARDEQYFGPGTRLTVT.